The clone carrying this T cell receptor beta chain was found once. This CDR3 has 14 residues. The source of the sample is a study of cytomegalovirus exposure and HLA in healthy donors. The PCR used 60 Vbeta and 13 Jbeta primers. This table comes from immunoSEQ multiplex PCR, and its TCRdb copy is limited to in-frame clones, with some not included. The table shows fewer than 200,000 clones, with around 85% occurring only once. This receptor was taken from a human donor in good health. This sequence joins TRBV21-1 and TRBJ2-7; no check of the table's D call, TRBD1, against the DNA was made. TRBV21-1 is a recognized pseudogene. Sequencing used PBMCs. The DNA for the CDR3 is TGTGCCAGCAGCAACCGGGACAGGCCCTACGAGCAGTACTTC. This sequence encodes CASSNRDRPYEQYF.